These T cell receptor beta chains were read from a single sample in a study of blood T cell repertoires in COVID-19. Repertoires were generated with immunoSEQ multiplex PCR, while TCRdb's copy carries only in-frame clones and drops some. Of about 170,000 clones listed, 65% to 80% were seen once; the top ten hold 19%. The sequenced sample was PBMCs or T cells enriched from blood (not recorded which). The origin of the receptors is a woman in her 70s in a cohort exposed to, infected with or recovered from COVID-19 (not recorded which). Each CDR3 is given with its conserved first and last residue. The D gene is left open where the match is weak. Size is stated for part of the rows, as once, few or many counts, or as a class when the clone is expanded.

V gene	D gene	clone size	J gene	CDR3 protein	CDR3 DNA
TRBV28	TRBD1	-	TRBJ2-5	CASSPGQGRWETQYF	TGTGCCAGCAGTCCCGGACAGGGGCGATGGGAGACCCAGTACTTC
TRBV7-9	TRBD1	-	TRBJ2-1	CASSLAFRGLRYEQFF	TGTGCCAGCAGCTTAGCGTTTAGGGGGCTTAGGTATGAGCAGTTCTTC
TRBV12-5	-	-	TRBJ2-7	CASGSYLGGEVYEQYF	TGTGCTAGTGGTTCGTACCTTGGGGGCGAAGTCTACGAGCAGTACTTC
TRBV28	-	few	TRBJ1-1	CASSLRNTEAFF	TGTGCCAGCAGTCTAAGGAACACTGAAGCTTTCTTT
TRBV2	-	-	TRBJ1-5	CASSSLRGRGQPQHF	TGTGCCAGCAGTTCCCTCAGGGGAAGAGGTCAGCCCCAGCATTTT
TRBV5-1	TRBD1	-	TRBJ2-3	CASSQGQVRDTQYF	TGCGCCAGCAGCCAGGGACAGGTTAGGGATACGCAGTATTTT
TRBV18	TRBD1	few	TRBJ1-1	CASSPWAGGMNTEAFF	TGTGCCAGCTCACCATGGGCAGGGGGGATGAACACTGAAGCTTTCTTT
TRBV3-1/TRBV3-2	-	-	TRBJ2-6	CASSQAGIGANVLTF	TGTGCCAGCAGCCAAGCAGGTATTGGGGCCAACGTCCTGACTTTC
TRBV7-8	-	-	TRBJ1-1	CASSPLVNTEAFF	TGTGCCAGCAGCCCCCTCGTGAACACTGAAGCTTTCTTT
TRBV9	TRBD1	-	TRBJ1-2	CASRGDSTSGYTF	TGTGCCAGCAGGGGGGACAGCACTAGTGGCTACACCTTC
TRBV5-1	-	-	TRBJ2-6	CASSFTVLRGANVLTF	TGCGCCAGCAGCTTCACCGTCCTGCGGGGGGCCAACGTCCTGACTTTC
TRBV10-1	-	-	TRBJ1-1	CASSGGTPSGAFF	TGCGCCAGCAGTGGGGGGACACCCTCTGGGGCTTTCTTT
TRBV6-5	TRBD2	-	TRBJ2-7	CASSYAGRGAYEQYF	TGTGCCAGCAGTTACGCTGGGCGGGGGGCCTACGAGCAGTACTTC
TRBV7-3	-	few	TRBJ2-1	CASSLTAGEQFF	TGTGCCAGCAGCTTAACGGCAGGGGAGCAGTTCTTC
TRBV2	-	-	TRBJ2-1	CASSSHQKQFF	TGTGCCAGCAGTTCCCATCAGAAGCAGTTCTTC
TRBV28	TRBD2	-	TRBJ2-3	CATLPTSGYTDTQYF	TGTGCCACCTTACCGACTAGCGGGTACACAGATACGCAGTATTTT
TRBV14	-	-	TRBJ2-3	CASSRQASNTDTQYF	TGTGCCAGCAGCCGACAGGCCTCGAACACAGATACGCAGTATTTT
TRBV7-8	-	-	TRBJ2-3	CASSPGSTQYF	TGTGCCAGCAGCCCGGGGAGTACGCAGTATTTT
TRBV29-1	TRBD1	-	TRBJ2-1	CSVAGQGQVSSYNEQFF	TGCAGCGTTGCCGGACAAGGACAGGTCAGCTCCTACAATGAGCAGTTCTTC
TRBV19	TRBD1	few	TRBJ2-1	CASSLGQLNEQFF	TGTGCCAGTAGTCTGGGACAGCTGAATGAGCAGTTCTTC
TRBV4-2	TRBD1	-	TRBJ2-1	CASSQESGGAYNEQFF	TGTGCCAGCAGCCAGGAATCAGGGGGCGCTTACAATGAGCAGTTCTTC
TRBV9	-	-	TRBJ2-7	CASSTTGQRGSEQYF	TGTGCCAGCAGCACAACCGGACAGCGAGGAAGCGAGCAGTACTTC
TRBV10-3	-	-	TRBJ2-1	CAISEEGVAVISYNEQFF	TGTGCCATCAGTGAGGAAGGGGTAGCGGTTATCTCCTACAATGAGCAGTTCTTC
TRBV18	TRBD2	-	TRBJ2-4	CASSPRPGLAVTAKNIQYF	TGTGCCAGCTCACCACGGCCGGGACTAGCGGTTACAGCCAAAAACATTCAGTACTTC
TRBV28	-	-	TRBJ2-1	CASSFSGQINNEQFF	TGTGCCAGCAGTTTTTCTGGACAGATAAACAATGAGCAGTTCTTC
TRBV28	TRBD1	-	TRBJ1-2	CASSLSTGVWAYGYTF	TGTGCCAGCAGTTTATCGACAGGGGTTTGGGCTTATGGCTACACCTTC
TRBV9	-	-	TRBJ2-3	CASSEAGHTDTQYF	TGTGCCAGCAGCGAAGCGGGCCACACAGATACGCAGTATTTT
TRBV12-3/TRBV12-4	TRBD2	-	TRBJ2-7	CASTLGGGEQYF	TGTGCCAGCACCCTGGGGGGGGGCGAGCAGTACTTC
TRBV27	-	-	TRBJ1-2	CASSPTTGYGYTF	TGTGCCAGCAGTCCGACTACGGGGTATGGCTACACCTTC
TRBV7-2	-	-	TRBJ1-1	CASSSQGNTEAFF	TGTGCCAGCAGCTCTCAGGGGAACACTGAAGCTTTCTTT
TRBV7-8	TRBD2	-	TRBJ2-3	CASSLGTSVTDTQYF	TGTGCCAGCAGCCTCGGGACTAGCGTCACAGATACGCAGTATTTT
TRBV6-5	TRBD1	once	TRBJ1-1	CASRTGGGVNTEAFF	TGTGCCAGCAGGACAGGGGGCGGGGTGAACACTGAAGCTTTCTTT
TRBV14	TRBD1	few	TRBJ1-2	CASSQGSDRGRIYGYTF	TGTGCCAGCAGCCAGGGGTCTGACAGGGGGCGCATCTATGGCTACACCTTC
TRBV6-1	TRBD1	-	TRBJ2-3	CASSERDRGDTQYF	TGTGCCAGCAGTGAAAGGGACAGGGGGGATACGCAGTATTTT
TRBV4-2	TRBD2	few	TRBJ2-1	CASSPPASGNNEQFF	TGTGCCAGCAGCCCCCCGGCTAGCGGAAACAATGAGCAGTTCTTC
TRBV7-3	-	-	TRBJ2-1	CASSDAAGAVGNEQFF	TGTGCCAGCAGCGACGCCGCAGGGGCCGTGGGCAATGAGCAGTTCTTC
TRBV9	TRBD2	-	TRBJ2-5	CASSPWAGGLQETQYF	TGTGCCAGCAGCCCCTGGGCGGGAGGGTTACAAGAGACCCAGTACTTC
TRBV12-3/TRBV12-4	-	-	TRBJ2-5	CASSFGAETQYF	TGTGCCAGCAGTTTTGGGGCGGAGACCCAGTACTTC
TRBV3-1/TRBV3-2	-	-	TRBJ1-3	CASSQQASGNTIYF	TGTGCCAGCAGCCAACAGGCCTCTGGAAACACCATATATTTT
TRBV19	TRBD1	-	TRBJ1-4	CASSDSTGEVYEKLFF	TGTGCCAGTAGTGATAGCACAGGGGAGGTGTACGAAAAACTGTTTTTT
TRBV3-1/TRBV3-2	TRBD2	-	TRBJ2-1	CASSQPSGSYNEQFF	TGTGCCAGCAGCCAACCTAGCGGGAGTTACAATGAGCAGTTCTTC
TRBV7-2	-	-	TRBJ2-5	CASSLGGDQETQYF	TGTGCCAGCAGCTTAGGCGGGGACCAAGAGACCCAGTACTTC
TRBV7-2	TRBD1	-	TRBJ2-5	CASSLAVVAGGRETQYF	TGTGCCAGCAGCTTAGCGGTGGTGGCAGGGGGCCGGGAGACCCAGTACTTC
TRBV30	-	-	TRBJ1-3	CAWSVGGRNTIYF	TGTGCCTGGAGTGTAGGCGGGAGAAACACCATATATTTT
TRBV27	-	-	TRBJ2-7	CASSFLSTYEQYF	TGTGCCAGCAGTTTTCTTAGCACCTACGAGCAGTACTTC
TRBV5-1	TRBD1	few	TRBJ1-1	CASSLVGQGPSEVNTEAFF	TGCGCCAGCAGCTTGGTCGGACAGGGACCTTCGGAGGTGAACACTGAAGCTTTCTTT
TRBV6-2/TRBV6-3	TRBD2	-	TRBJ2-5	CASSLAGGATQYF	TGTGCCAGCAGTTTAGCGGGAGGGGCGACCCAGTACTTC
TRBV19	-	-	TRBJ2-1	CASSRGSSYNEQFF	TGTGCCAGTAGCAGGGGATCATCCTACAATGAGCAGTTCTTC
TRBV3-1/TRBV3-2	-	-	TRBJ2-1	CASSQGAGSYNEQFF	TGTGCCAGCAGCCAAGGGGCGGGATCCTACAATGAGCAGTTCTTC
TRBV20-1	TRBD1	-	TRBJ1-2	CSASIVTGGGYTF	TGCAGTGCTAGTATCGTAACAGGGGGTGGCTACACCTTC
TRBV7-3	-	-	TRBJ1-2	CASSLTPRGGSYGYTF	TGTGCCAGCAGCTTAACGCCTAGGGGGGGCAGCTATGGCTACACCTTC
TRBV7-2	-	-	TRBJ1-4	CASSFGDRTNEKLFF	TGTGCCAGCAGCTTTGGAGACAGAACTAATGAAAAACTGTTTTTT
TRBV9	-	-	TRBJ1-6	CASSPRAGGGGNSPLHF	TGTGCCAGCAGCCCCCGGGCGGGTGGAGGCGGTAATTCACCCCTCCACTTT
TRBV10-2	TRBD2	once	TRBJ2-1	CASSGGLAGLGNEQFF	TGCGCCAGCAGTGGGGGACTAGCGGGATTGGGAAATGAGCAGTTCTTC